This T cell receptor beta chain was sequenced for a study of Ad26.COV2.S vaccination and SARS-CoV-2 variants. Overall study context: Ad26.COV2.S was injected intramuscularly once or twice, 56 days apart.

V lost 7 bases, J lost 5 bases, and 6 bases lay in between. CDR3 size: 11 residues. Per the germline V gene, CDR1 is PRHDT and CDR2 is FYEKMQ (reference sequence). Treatment described: about 20 received Ad26.COV2.S at low or high dose, single or two shots; about 5 received placebo; per-sample allocation not given. Each sample was drawn 63 days after the first injection (of vaccine or placebo). Immunization relied on an Ad26 vector, which expressed Wuhan-strain SARS-CoV-2 spike. Method: immunoSEQ multiplex PCR; TCRdb's copy keeps in-frame clones and lacks some. The data hold fewer than 400,000 clones, with 70% to 90% observed a single time. Details on this clone: No antigen is known for it.

Findings and caveats of the study: Vaccine recipients and placebo recipients showed similar non-spike TCR breadth.

The origin of this receptor is a person between 18 and 65 years old who received the Ad26.COV2.S COVID-19 vaccine or a placebo. The material sequenced was peripheral blood, taken in a trial of Ad26.COV2.S vaccine versus placebo. V and J are TRBV13 and TRBJ2-1; possible D gene TRBD1, 6 bases. The CDR3 protein is CASKGDNEQFF. For the CDR3, the DNA is TGTGCCAGCAAGGGGGACAATGAGCAGTTCTTC.